This TCR beta chain was captured in a study of blood T cell repertoires in COVID-19. Trimming took off 1 base at V and 2 bases at J, with 12 bases between the two ends. The CDR3 totals 16 residues. CDR1 SGHAT and CDR2 FQNNGV come from the germline V gene. Seattle-derived patients entered the study during active infection and were followed longitudinally. Measured with immunoSEQ multiplex PCR; TCRdb has only the in-frame clones, and not every one. The profile shows about 370,000 clones, about 90% of them singletons. The clonotype was recovered from a woman under 40 with COVID-19, enrolled during active disease. The J gene is TRBJ2-1, the V gene TRBV11-2; D perhaps matches TRBD2 (6 bases). Sequencing was done on a sample of peripheral blood. CDR3 sequence: CASSLGAGSAYNEQFF. As DNA, the CDR3 is TGTGCCAGCAGCTTAGGGGCGGGGTCGGCCTACAATGAGCAGTTCTTC.